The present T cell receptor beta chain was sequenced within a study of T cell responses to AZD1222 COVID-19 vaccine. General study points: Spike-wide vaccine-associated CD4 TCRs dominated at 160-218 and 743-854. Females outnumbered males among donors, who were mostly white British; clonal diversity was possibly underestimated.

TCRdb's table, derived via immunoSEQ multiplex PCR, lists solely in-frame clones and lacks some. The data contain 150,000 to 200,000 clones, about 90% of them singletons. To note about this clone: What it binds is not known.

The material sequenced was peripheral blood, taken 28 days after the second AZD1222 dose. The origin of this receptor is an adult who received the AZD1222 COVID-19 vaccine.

The CDR3: CASTLSGRWDTEAFF. DNA for the CDR3: TGTGCCAGCACCCTAAGCGGGCGCTGGGACACTGAAGCTTTCTTT. The genes are TRBV28 and TRBJ1-1; D is undetermined. V lost 7 bases, J lost 3 bases, and 18 bases lay in between. Germline CDR1 MDHEN, CDR2 SYDVKM. The CDR3 has 15 amino acids.